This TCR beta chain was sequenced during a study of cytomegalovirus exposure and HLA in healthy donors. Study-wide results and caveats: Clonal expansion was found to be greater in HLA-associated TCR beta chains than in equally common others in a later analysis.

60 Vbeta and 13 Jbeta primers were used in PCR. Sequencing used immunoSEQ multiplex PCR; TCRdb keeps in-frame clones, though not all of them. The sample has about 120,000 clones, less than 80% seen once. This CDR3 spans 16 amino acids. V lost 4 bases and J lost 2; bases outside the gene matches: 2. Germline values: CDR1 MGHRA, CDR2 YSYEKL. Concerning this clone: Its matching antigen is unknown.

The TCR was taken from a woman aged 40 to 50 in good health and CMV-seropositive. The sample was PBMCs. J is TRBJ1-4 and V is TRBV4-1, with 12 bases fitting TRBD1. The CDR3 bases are TGCGCCAGCAGCCCGGGACAGGGGGCTACTAATGAAAAACTGTTTTTT. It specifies CASSPGQGATNEKLFF.